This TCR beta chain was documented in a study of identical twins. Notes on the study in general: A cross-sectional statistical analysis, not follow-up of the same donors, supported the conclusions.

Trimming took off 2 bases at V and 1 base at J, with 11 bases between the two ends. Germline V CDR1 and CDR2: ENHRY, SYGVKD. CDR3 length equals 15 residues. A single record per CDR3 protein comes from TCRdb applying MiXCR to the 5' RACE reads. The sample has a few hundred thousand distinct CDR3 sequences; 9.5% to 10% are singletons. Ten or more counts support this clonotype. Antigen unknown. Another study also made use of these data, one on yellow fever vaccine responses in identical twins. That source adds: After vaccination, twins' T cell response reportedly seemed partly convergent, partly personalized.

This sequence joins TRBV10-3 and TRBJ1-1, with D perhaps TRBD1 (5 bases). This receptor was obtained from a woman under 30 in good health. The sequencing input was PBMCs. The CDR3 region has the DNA TGTGCCATCAGTGAGAGGGGAGCAAAGAACACTGAAGCTTTCTTT. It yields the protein CAISERGAKNTEAFF.